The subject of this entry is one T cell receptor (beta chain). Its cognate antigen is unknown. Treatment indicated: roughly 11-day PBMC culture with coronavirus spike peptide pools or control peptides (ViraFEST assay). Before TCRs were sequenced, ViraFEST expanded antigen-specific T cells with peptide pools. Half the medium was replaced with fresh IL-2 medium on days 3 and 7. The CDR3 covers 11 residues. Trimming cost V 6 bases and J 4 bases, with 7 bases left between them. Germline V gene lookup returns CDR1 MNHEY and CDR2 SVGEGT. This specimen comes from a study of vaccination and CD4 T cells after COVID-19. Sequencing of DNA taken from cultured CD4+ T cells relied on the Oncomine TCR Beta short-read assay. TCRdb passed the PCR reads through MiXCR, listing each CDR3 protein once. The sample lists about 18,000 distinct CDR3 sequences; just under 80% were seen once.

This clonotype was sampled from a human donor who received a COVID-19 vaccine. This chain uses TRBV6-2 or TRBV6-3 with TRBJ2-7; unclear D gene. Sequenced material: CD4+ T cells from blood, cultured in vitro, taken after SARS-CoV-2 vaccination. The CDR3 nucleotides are TGTGCCAGCAGGAATCAATACGAGCAGTACTTC. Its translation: CASRNQYEQYF.